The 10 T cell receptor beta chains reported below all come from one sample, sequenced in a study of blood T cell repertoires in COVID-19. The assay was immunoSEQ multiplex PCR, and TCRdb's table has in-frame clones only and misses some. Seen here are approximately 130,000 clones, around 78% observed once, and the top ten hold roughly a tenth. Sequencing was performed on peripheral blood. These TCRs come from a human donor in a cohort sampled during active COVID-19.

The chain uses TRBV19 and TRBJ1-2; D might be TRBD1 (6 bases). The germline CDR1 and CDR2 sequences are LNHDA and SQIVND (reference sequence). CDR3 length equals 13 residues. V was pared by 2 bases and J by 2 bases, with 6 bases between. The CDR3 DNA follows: TGTGCCAGTAGTATAAGGGGGAACTATGGCTACACCTTC. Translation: CASSIRGNYGYTF.

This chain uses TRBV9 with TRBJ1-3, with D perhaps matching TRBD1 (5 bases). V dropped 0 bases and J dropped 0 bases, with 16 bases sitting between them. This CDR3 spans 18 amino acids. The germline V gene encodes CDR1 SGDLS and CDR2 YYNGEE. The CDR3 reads CASSVAWGGTSSGNTIYF. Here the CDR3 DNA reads TGTGCCAGCAGCGTAGCGTGGGGAGGGACCTCCTCTGGAAACACCATATATTTT.

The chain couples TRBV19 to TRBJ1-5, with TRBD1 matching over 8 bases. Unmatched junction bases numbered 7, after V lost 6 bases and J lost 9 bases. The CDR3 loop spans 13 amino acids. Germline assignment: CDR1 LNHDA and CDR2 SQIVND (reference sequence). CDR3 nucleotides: TGTGCCAGTAGGGGGACAGGCGACTTGCCCCAGCATTTT. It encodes CASRGTGDLPQHF. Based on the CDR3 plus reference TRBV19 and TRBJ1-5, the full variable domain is DGGITQSPKYLFRKEGQNVTLSCEQNLNHDAMYWYRQDPGQGLRLIYYSQIVNDFQKGDIAEGYSVSREKKESFPLTVTSAQKNPTAFYLCASRGTGDLPQHFGDGTRLSIL.

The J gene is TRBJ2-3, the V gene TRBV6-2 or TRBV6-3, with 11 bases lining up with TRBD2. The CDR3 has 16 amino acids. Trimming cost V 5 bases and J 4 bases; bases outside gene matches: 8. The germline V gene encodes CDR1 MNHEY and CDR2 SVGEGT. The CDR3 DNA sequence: TGTGCCAGCAGTCCCTTCCTAGCGGGGGGCGCAGATACGCAGTATTTT. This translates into CASSPFLAGGADTQYF.

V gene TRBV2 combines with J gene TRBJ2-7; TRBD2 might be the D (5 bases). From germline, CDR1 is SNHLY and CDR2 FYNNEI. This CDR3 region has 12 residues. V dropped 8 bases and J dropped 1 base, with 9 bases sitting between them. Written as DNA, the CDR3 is TGTGCCAGCCAGGCGGGTTCCTACGAGCAGTACTTC. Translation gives CASQAGSYEQYF.

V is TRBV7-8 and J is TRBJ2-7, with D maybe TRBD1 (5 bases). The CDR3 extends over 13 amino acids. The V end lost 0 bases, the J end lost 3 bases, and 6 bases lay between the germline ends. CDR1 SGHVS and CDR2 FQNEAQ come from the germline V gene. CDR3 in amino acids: CASSLAQGYEQYF. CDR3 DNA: TGTGCCAGCAGCTTAGCCCAGGGCTACGAGCAGTACTTC.

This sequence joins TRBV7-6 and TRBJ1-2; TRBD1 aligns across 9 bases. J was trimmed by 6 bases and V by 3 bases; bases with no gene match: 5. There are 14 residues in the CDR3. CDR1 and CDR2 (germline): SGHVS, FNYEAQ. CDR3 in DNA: TGTGCCAGCAGCTTTGGGGGACAGGGACATGGCTACACCTTC. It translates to CASSFGGQGHGYTF. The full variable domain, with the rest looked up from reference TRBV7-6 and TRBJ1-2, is GAGVSQSPRYKVTKRGQDVALRCDPISGHVSLYWYRQALGQGPEFLTYFNYEAQQDKSGLPNDRFSAERPEGSISTLTIQRTEQRDSAMYRCASSFGGQGHGYTFGSGTRLTVV.

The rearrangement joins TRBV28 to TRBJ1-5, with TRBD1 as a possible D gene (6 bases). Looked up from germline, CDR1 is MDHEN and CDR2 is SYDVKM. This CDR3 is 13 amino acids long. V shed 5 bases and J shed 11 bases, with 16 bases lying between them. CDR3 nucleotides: TGTGCCAGCAGTCTCTCCTACCAGGGGTCCCAGCATTTT. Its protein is CASSLSYQGSQHF.

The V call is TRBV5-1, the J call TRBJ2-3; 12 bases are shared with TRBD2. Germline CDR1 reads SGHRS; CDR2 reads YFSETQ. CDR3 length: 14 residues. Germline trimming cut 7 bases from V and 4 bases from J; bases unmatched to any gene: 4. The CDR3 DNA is TGCGCCAGCCTAGCGGGGGGGCCATCAGATACGCAGTATTTT. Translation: CASLAGGPSDTQYF.

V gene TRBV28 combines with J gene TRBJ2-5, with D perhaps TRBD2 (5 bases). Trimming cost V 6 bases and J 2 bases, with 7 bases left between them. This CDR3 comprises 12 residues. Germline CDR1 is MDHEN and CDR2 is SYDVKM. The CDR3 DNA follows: TGTGCCAGCAGCCGGGGACAAGAGACCCAGTACTTC. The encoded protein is CASSRGQETQYF.